Listed below are T cell receptor beta chains from one sample, sequenced in a study of identical twins. TCRdb fed the 5' RACE reads into MiXCR, producing one record per CDR3 protein. This sample has about 690,000 distinct CDR3 sequences, with 5.5% to 7.5% found just once. The sample was naive T cells sorted from blood. All receptors derive from a man aged 18 to 29 in good health. The CDR3 runs from the conserved cysteine through the conserved F or W. Fields, in order: D gene, V gene, clone size, J gene, CDR3 protein, CDR3 DNA. The D gene is left open where the match is weak. Size tells how often a clone was seen (once, few, many) or the class of an expanded clone, and some rows leave it out.

d_call: TRBD1; v_call: TRBV5-8; clone_size: .; j_call: TRBJ2-3; cdr3_aa: CASSSNRGLYTDTQYF; cdr3_nt: TGTGCCAGCAGCTCCAACAGGGGGCTTTACACAGATACGCAGTATTTT
d_call: .; v_call: TRBV12-3/TRBV12-4; clone_size: many; j_call: TRBJ2-5; cdr3_aa: CASSLAGRGMETQYF; cdr3_nt: TGTGCCAGCAGTTTAGCCGGGAGAGGGATGGAGACCCAGTACTTC
d_call: .; v_call: TRBV9; clone_size: many; j_call: TRBJ2-6; cdr3_aa: CASSVGTGGANVLTF; cdr3_nt: TGTGCCAGCAGCGTAGGCACAGGTGGGGCCAACGTCCTGACTTTC
d_call: .; v_call: TRBV7-9; clone_size: many; j_call: TRBJ2-5; cdr3_aa: CASSYGGWETQYF; cdr3_nt: TGTGCCAGCAGCTACGGAGGGTGGGAGACCCAGTACTTC
d_call: .; v_call: TRBV24-1; clone_size: .; j_call: TRBJ2-2; cdr3_aa: CATSDYEGLESGELFF; cdr3_nt: TGTGCCACCAGTGATTACGAGGGCCTAGAATCCGGGGAGCTGTTTTTT
d_call: .; v_call: TRBV6-5; clone_size: few; j_call: TRBJ2-3; cdr3_aa: CASSSLGTPSTDTQYF; cdr3_nt: TGTGCCAGCAGTTCCCTCGGGACACCTAGCACAGATACGCAGTATTTT
d_call: .; v_call: TRBV2; clone_size: .; j_call: TRBJ2-2; cdr3_aa: CASSHYRDANGGELFF; cdr3_nt: TGTGCCAGCAGCCACTACCGGGACGCGAACGGCGGGGAGCTGTTTTTT
d_call: .; v_call: TRBV29-1; clone_size: many; j_call: TRBJ1-5; cdr3_aa: CSVGGGDQPQHF; cdr3_nt: TGCAGCGTTGGTGGGGGGGACCAGCCCCAGCATTTT
d_call: .; v_call: TRBV24-1; clone_size: few; j_call: TRBJ2-2; cdr3_aa: CATSDEAGPRVNTGELFF; cdr3_nt: TGTGCCACCAGTGACGAAGCCGGGCCCCGAGTGAACACCGGGGAGCTGTTTTTT
d_call: .; v_call: TRBV2; clone_size: .; j_call: TRBJ2-5; cdr3_aa: CASIGGRETQYF; cdr3_nt: TGTGCCAGCATTGGGGGCCGAGAGACCCAGTACTTC
d_call: .; v_call: TRBV3-1; clone_size: few; j_call: TRBJ1-5; cdr3_aa: CASSAQGQGNQPQHF; cdr3_nt: TGTGCCAGCAGCGCGCAGGGACAAGGCAATCAGCCCCAGCATTTT
d_call: .; v_call: TRBV25-1; clone_size: few; j_call: TRBJ1-2; cdr3_aa: CASSWGGAHLYGYTF; cdr3_nt: TGTGCCAGCAGTTGGGGGGGGGCGCATCTCTATGGCTACACCTTC
d_call: TRBD2; v_call: TRBV24-1; clone_size: few; j_call: TRBJ2-1; cdr3_aa: CATSVTSGSSYNEQFF; cdr3_nt: TGTGCCACCAGTGTTACTAGCGGGAGCTCCTACAATGAGCAGTTCTTC
d_call: .; v_call: TRBV20-1; clone_size: .; j_call: TRBJ1-6; cdr3_aa: CSAGDPSANSPLHF; cdr3_nt: TGCAGTGCTGGAGACCCTAGCGCCAATTCACCCCTCCACTTT
d_call: .; v_call: TRBV9; clone_size: .; j_call: TRBJ2-1; cdr3_aa: CASSGREGQTSSYNEQFF; cdr3_nt: TGTGCCAGCAGCGGGAGGGAAGGACAGACGAGCTCCTACAATGAGCAGTTCTTC
d_call: TRBD1; v_call: TRBV7-2; clone_size: few; j_call: TRBJ2-2; cdr3_aa: CASSLDRTNTGELFF; cdr3_nt: TGTGCCAGCAGCCTGGACAGGACCAACACCGGGGAGCTGTTTTTT
d_call: TRBD2; v_call: TRBV12-3/TRBV12-4; clone_size: .; j_call: TRBJ2-7; cdr3_aa: CASTIGGGGRAIEQYF; cdr3_nt: TGTGCCAGCACCATCGGAGGAGGCGGGAGGGCCATTGAGCAGTACTTC
d_call: .; v_call: TRBV7-9; clone_size: many; j_call: TRBJ1-5; cdr3_aa: CASSLPRAPQHF; cdr3_nt: TGTGCCAGCAGCTTACCGCGAGCACCCCAGCATTTT
d_call: .; v_call: TRBV5-1; clone_size: many; j_call: TRBJ1-2; cdr3_aa: CASSARRQGGGYTF; cdr3_nt: TGCGCCAGCAGCGCGCGCCGGCAGGGTGGCGGCTACACCTTC
d_call: TRBD2; v_call: TRBV4-3; clone_size: few; j_call: TRBJ2-1; cdr3_aa: CASSQVAGTTGPGNEQFF; cdr3_nt: TGCGCCAGCAGCCAAGTGGCCGGGACTACCGGGCCGGGGAATGAGCAGTTCTTC
d_call: .; v_call: TRBV18; clone_size: few; j_call: TRBJ2-3; cdr3_aa: CASSPIYMDTQYF; cdr3_nt: TGTGCCAGCTCACCTATATACATGGATACGCAGTATTTT
d_call: .; v_call: TRBV2; clone_size: many; j_call: TRBJ1-5; cdr3_aa: CASSARDGNQPQHF; cdr3_nt: TGTGCCAGCAGTGCCCGGGACGGCAATCAGCCCCAGCATTTT
d_call: TRBD1; v_call: TRBV27; clone_size: .; j_call: TRBJ1-2; cdr3_aa: CASRTGGTYGYTF; cdr3_nt: TGTGCCAGCAGGACAGGGGGGACCTATGGCTACACCTTC
d_call: .; v_call: TRBV20-1; clone_size: many; j_call: TRBJ1-1; cdr3_aa: CSARDPGHMNTEAFF; cdr3_nt: TGCAGTGCTCGAGACCCGGGACATATGAACACTGAAGCTTTCTTT